These 15 T cell receptor beta chains originate from one sample sequenced in a study of CD8 T cells in Susac syndrome (dated by TCRdb to about 2019). Libraries were prepared through the immunoSEQ multiplex PCR assay. RNA was extracted using the RNeasy kit, and roughly 0.5 to 1 microgram was reverse transcribed with random hexamers. Through fastp at Q25 and MiXCR, TCRdb rebuilt clones from the public reads, retaining in-frame beta chains. Each entry merges the rows of one CDR3 protein and shows their most common DNA and genes. This sample lists some 48,000 distinct CDR3 sequences; over 90% were detected once. The ten biggest clones cover around 0.42% of the sample. Sequenced material: CD8+ T cells from PBMCs. The receptors derive from a human donor in good health.

This sequence joins TRBV13 and TRBJ2-1; D is uncertain. This CDR3 spans 16 amino acids. Germline-derived CDR1 and CDR2 are PRHDT and FYEKMQ (reference sequence). V dropped 4 bases and J dropped 2 bases, with 15 bases sitting between them. CDR3 bases: TGTGCCAGCAGCTCCCTTCGTCTTGAGACCTACAATGAGCAGTTCTTC. Translated: CASSSLRLETYNEQFF. Full variable domain (rest looked up from reference TRBV13 and TRBJ2-1): AAGVIQSPRHLIKEKRETATLKCYPIPRHDTVYWYQQGPGQDPQFLISFYEKMQSDKGSIPDRFSAQQFSDYHSELNMSSLELGDSALYFCASSSLRLETYNEQFFGPGTRLTVL.

This chain links TRBV13 with TRBJ2-2; TRBD1 matches at 7 bases. Losses at the gene ends were 1 base for V and 0 bases for J; bases not matched to a gene: 5. This CDR3 region has 17 residues. Germline CDR1 is PRHDT and CDR2 is FYEKMQ (reference sequence). CDR3 residues: CASSLENRGTNTGELFF. In nucleotides, the CDR3 is TGTGCCAGCAGCTTAGAGAACAGGGGTACGAACACCGGGGAGCTGTTTTTT.

The J gene is TRBJ1-1, the V gene TRBV29-1; maybe TRBD1 (5 bases). Trimming took off 4 bases at V and 6 bases at J, with 6 bases between the two ends. The CDR3 is made up of 10 amino acids. The germline V gene has CDR1 SQVTM and CDR2 ANQGSEA. The CDR3 here is CSVVGAEAFF. The CDR3 nucleotides read TGCAGCGTTGTGGGGGCTGAAGCTTTCTTT.

The chain employs TRBV3-1 and TRBJ2-2, with 8 bases that match TRBD2. The germline V gene encodes CDR1 LGHDT and CDR2 YNNKEL (reference sequence). This CDR3 is 14 amino acids long. Germline trimming cut 8 bases from V and 4 bases from J; bases unmatched to any gene: 6. CDR3 bases: TGTGCCAGCCACGGCAGCGGGGGCACCGGGGAGCTGTTTTTT. Residues: CASHGSGGTGELFF.

The genes are TRBV20-1 and TRBJ1-2, with 8 nucleotides matching TRBD1. The junction had 5 bases not matched to a gene; V was cut back by 3 bases and J by 5 bases. This CDR3 has 13 amino acids. CDR1 is DFQATT, CDR2 SNEGSKA, per germline (reference sequence). For the CDR3, the DNA is TGCAGTGCTAGGAACAGGGGGGAATATGGCTACACCTTC. It codes for CSARNRGEYGYTF.

J is TRBJ1-1 and V is TRBV19, with D possibly being TRBD1 (5 bases). CDR3 length: 14 residues. Trimming removed 1 base from V and 6 bases from J, with 12 bases in between. Per germline, CDR1 LNHDA and CDR2 SQIVND (reference sequence). DNA for the CDR3: TGTGCCAGTAGTATAGCGAAGACAGTTTCTGAAGCTTTCTTT. It translates to CASSIAKTVSEAFF.

The rearrangement uses TRBV9 and TRBJ2-5; possible D gene TRBD1, 5 bases. The CDR3 is 14 amino acids. CDR1 SGDLS and CDR2 YYNGEE come from the germline V gene. V was clipped by 4 bases and J by 5 bases, with 15 bases between them. CDR3 sequence: CASSPQSGWETQYF. The CDR3 coding sequence is TGTGCCAGCAGCCCCCAATCAGGGTGGGAGACCCAGTACTTC.

The chain couples TRBV29-1 to TRBJ2-1; 12 nucleotides match TRBD2. Germline V lookup: CDR1 SQVTM, CDR2 ANQGSEA. This CDR3 has 20 amino acids. Trimming at V came to 3 bases and at J to 0 bases, leaving 15 bases not matched to a gene. The chain's CDR3 is CSVEGLAGTSGRSSYNEQFF. CDR3 sequence (DNA): TGCAGCGTTGAGGGCCTAGCCGGGACTAGCGGGCGGAGCTCCTACAATGAGCAGTTCTTC.

The rearrangement uses TRBV4-2 and TRBJ2-1; 10 bases are a match to TRBD2. V lost 4 bases to trimming and J lost 2 bases; unmatched junction nucleotides: 5. Germline V gene sequence: CDR1 LGHNA, CDR2 YNFKEQ. This CDR3 comprises 16 residues. The CDR3 sequence: CASSRLTSGTYNEQFF. In DNA, the CDR3 is TGTGCCAGCAGCCGCCTAACTAGCGGGACCTACAATGAGCAGTTCTTC.

The chain carries TRBV7-9 and TRBJ1-2; no definite D call. CDR1 and CDR2 (germline): SEHNR, FQNEAQ (reference sequence). CDR3 length equals 14 residues. Between the trimmed V and J ends, which lost 6 bases and 6 bases, there was a span of 17 bases. DNA for the CDR3: TGTGCCAGCAGGGCCCTGGGTGGGCCCCATGGCTACACCTTC. It codes for CASRALGGPHGYTF.

The V call is TRBV6-5, the J call TRBJ2-2; D call uncertain. The V gene's germline CDR1 is MNHEY and CDR2 SVGAGI. The CDR3 length is 14 residues. Trimming removed 2 bases from V and 2 bases from J, with 6 bases in between. The CDR3 is CASSYGVNTGELFF. CDR3 nucleotide sequence: TGTGCCAGCAGTTACGGGGTAAACACCGGGGAGCTGTTTTTT.

V is TRBV27 and J is TRBJ1-6, with D perhaps matching TRBD1 (5 bases). This CDR3 has 14 residues. Deletions cut 5 bases from V and 7 bases from J, with 12 bases between. Per germline, CDR1 MNHEY and CDR2 SMNVEV (reference sequence). Here the CDR3 reads CASSGGLQNSPLHF. For the CDR3, the DNA is TGTGCCAGCAGTGGGGGACTGCAGAATTCACCCCTCCACTTT.

The V call is TRBV5-6, the J call TRBJ2-2; TRBD1 agrees at 12 bases. V dropped 2 bases and J dropped 2; count of bases not matched to a gene: 4. The CDR3 length is 17 residues. Germline V CDR1 and CDR2: SGHDT, YYEEEE. CDR3 DNA: TGTGCCAGCAGCTTCGGGACAGGGGGCTTCAACACCGGGGAGCTGTTTTTT. Translated, it gives CASSFGTGGFNTGELFF.

J is TRBJ2-7 and V is TRBV15; 7 bases match TRBD1. Per germline, CDR1 LNHNV and CDR2 YYDKDF (reference sequence). The CDR3 is 13 amino acids. The V segment lost 3 bases and the J segment 7 bases; nucleotides outside the gene matches: 6. CDR3 residues: CATSSHRGEEQYF. The CDR3 coding sequence is TGTGCCACCAGCAGCCACAGGGGAGAGGAGCAGTACTTC.

V and J are TRBV27 and TRBJ2-1, with TRBD2 identical over 12 bases. With 2 bases clipped from V and 7 bases from J, the junction kept 6 bases outside the gene matches. The CDR3 sequence is 16 residues long. Germline V gives CDR1 MNHEY, CDR2 SMNVEV (reference sequence). CDR3 coding DNA: TGTGCCAGCAGTTTAACGACTAGCGGGAGACGGAATGAGCAGTTCTTC. Translation gives CASSLTTSGRRNEQFF.